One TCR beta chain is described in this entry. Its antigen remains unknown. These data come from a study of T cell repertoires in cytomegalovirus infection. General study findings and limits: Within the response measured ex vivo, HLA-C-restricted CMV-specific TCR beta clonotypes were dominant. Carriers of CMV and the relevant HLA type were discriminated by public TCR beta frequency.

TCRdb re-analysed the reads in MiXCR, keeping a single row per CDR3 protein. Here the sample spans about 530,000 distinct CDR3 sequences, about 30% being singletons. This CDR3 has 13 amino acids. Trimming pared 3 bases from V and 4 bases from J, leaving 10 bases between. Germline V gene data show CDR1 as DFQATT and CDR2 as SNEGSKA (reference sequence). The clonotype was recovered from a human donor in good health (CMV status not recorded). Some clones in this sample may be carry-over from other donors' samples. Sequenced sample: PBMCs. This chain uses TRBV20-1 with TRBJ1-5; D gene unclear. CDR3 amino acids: CSARSILNQPQHF. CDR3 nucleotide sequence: TGCAGTGCTAGGTCCATACTTAATCAGCCCCAGCATTTT.